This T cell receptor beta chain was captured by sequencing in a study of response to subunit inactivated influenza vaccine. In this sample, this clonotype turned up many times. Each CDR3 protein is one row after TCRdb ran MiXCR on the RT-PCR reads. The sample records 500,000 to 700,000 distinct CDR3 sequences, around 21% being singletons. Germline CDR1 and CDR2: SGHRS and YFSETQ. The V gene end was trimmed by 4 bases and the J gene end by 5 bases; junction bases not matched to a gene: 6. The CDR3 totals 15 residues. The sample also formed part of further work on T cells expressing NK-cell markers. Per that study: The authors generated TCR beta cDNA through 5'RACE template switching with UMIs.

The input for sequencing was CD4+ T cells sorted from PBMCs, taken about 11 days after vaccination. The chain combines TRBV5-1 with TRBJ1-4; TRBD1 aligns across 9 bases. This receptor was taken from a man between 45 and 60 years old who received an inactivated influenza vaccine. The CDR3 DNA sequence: TGCGCCAGCAGCCTCACAGGGGGCTACAATGAAAAACTGTTTTTT. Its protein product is CASSLTGGYNEKLFF.